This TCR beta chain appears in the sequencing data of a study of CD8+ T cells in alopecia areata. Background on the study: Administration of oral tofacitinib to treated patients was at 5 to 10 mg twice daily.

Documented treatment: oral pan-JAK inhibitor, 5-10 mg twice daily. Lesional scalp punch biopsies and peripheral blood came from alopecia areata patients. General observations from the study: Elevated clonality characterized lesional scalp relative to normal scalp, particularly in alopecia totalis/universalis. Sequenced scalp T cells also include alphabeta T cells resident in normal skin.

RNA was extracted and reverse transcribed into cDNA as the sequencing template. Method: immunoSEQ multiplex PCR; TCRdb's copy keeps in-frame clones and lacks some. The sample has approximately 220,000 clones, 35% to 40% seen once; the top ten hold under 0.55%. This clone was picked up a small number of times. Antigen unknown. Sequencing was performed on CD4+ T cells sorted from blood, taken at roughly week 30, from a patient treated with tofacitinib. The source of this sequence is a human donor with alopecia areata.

CDR3 coding DNA: TGTGCCTGGAGCCCCGGGGGAGGAGATACGCAGTATTTT. It codes for CAWSPGGGDTQYF. This chain links TRBV30 with TRBJ2-3; possible D gene TRBD2, 6 bases. This CDR3 spans 13 amino acids. V gave up 3 bases and J gave up 5 bases, with 12 bases separating them. Germline-derived CDR1 and CDR2 are GTSNPN and SVGIG (reference sequence).